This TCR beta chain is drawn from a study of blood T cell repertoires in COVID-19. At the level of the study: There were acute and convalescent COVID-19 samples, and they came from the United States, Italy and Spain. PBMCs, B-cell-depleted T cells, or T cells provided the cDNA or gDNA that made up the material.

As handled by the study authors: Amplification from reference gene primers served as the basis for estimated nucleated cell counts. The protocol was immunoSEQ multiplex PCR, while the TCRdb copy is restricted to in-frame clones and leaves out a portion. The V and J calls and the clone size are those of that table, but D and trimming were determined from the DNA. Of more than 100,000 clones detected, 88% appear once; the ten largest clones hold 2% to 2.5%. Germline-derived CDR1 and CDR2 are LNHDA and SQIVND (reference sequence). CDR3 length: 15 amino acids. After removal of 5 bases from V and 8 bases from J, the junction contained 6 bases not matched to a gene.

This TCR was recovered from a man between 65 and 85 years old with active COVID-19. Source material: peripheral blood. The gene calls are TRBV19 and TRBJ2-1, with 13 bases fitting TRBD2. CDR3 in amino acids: CASSPWTSGRYEQFF. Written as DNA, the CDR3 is TGTGCCAGTAGTCCTTGGACTAGCGGGAGATATGAGCAGTTCTTC.